This T cell receptor (beta chain) stems from a study of early T cells in non-severe SARS-CoV-2 infection. Findings of the study overall: Using VDJdb, the matching emphasized anti-spike CD8 responses while missing private and CD4 specificities.

There are many counts of this clonotype. The antigen remains unidentified. TCRdb reanalysed the 5' RACE reads using MiXCR and keeps one entry per CDR3 protein. The sample has about 80,000 distinct CDR3 sequences; around 12% are singletons. The CDR3 length is 13 residues. Germline V gene data show CDR1 as DFQATT and CDR2 as SNEGSKA (reference sequence). V was shortened by 2 bases and J by 1 base, with 8 bases between the two germline ends. The V gene is TRBV20-1, the J gene TRBJ1-1; no clear D gene. Specimen: whole blood. This TCR came from an adult who was a healthcare worker with PCR-confirmed SARS-CoV-2 infection or an uninfected control (not recorded which). The CDR3 spells CSARPNRNTEAFF. The CDR3 bases are TGCAGTGCTAGACCCAACAGGAACACTGAAGCTTTCTTT.